This T cell receptor (beta chain) was profiled in a study of T-cell reconstitution after alpha-beta-depleted transplantation in children (dated by TCRdb to 2015 to 2016). Looking at the study overall: Using TCR repertoire profiling, the study followed T-cell immune reconstitution in a quantitative way in children after TCRalphabeta/CD19-depleted allogeneic hematopoietic cell transplantation.

At least ten counts were recorded for this clonotype. Its antigen has not been determined. Per-nucleotide qualities are absent, and no much larger clonotype sits a single base away. The method was PCR. Instrument on record: Illumina HiSeq 2500. TCR libraries were prepared with molecular barcoding, using unique molecular identifiers to normalize TCRbeta repertoire quantification. TCRdb reprocessing: public reads trimmed at Q25 with fastp, clones called with MiXCR, in-frame beta chains kept. Rows are unified per CDR3 protein, each entry keeping the most common DNA and genes. The sample table contains roughly 100,000 distinct CDR3 sequences; only one count was recorded for more than 7% of them. The ten largest clones take up approximately 7.2% of the sample. This receptor was obtained from a human donor who donated a stem cell graft to a child with congenital amegakaryocytic thrombocytopenia. Here the sequenced sample was PBMCs from the stem cell graft donor, taken from the stem cell graft.

The CDR3 protein: CASSFSGATEAFF. Here is the DNA: TGCGCCAGCAGCTTCTCAGGGGCAACTGAAGCTTTCTTT. This chain is built from TRBV5-1 and TRBJ1-1; D gene: possibly TRBD1, on 6 matching bases. The V end loses 2 bases and the J end loses 5 bases, and a stretch of 10 bases separates them. CDR1 is given as SGHRS and CDR2 as YFSETQ, both from the germline V gene. Inclusive of the bounding cysteine and phenylalanine, the CDR3 is 13 residues long. Only the CDR3 region is kept as DNA, spanning 39 bases read in frame from base 1.